This note documents a single T cell receptor (beta chain) sequence. This CDR3 is 14 amino acids long. CDR1 GTSNPN and CDR2 SVGIG come from the germline V gene (reference sequence). The J segment lost 9 bases and the V segment lost 3 bases, leaving 6 bases of the junction unmatched. This sample stems from a study of OX40 agonist ivuxolimab in advanced cancers. TCRdb keeps only in-frame clones here, not all; method: immunoSEQ multiplex PCR. The table has about 50,000 clones, 85% to 90% seen once; the top ten hold about 0.77%. The TCR comes from an adult with an advanced solid tumor such as melanoma, head and neck, liver or kidney cancer. Material: CD4+ or CD8+ T cells sorted from blood, obtained in a trial of the OX40 agonist ivuxolimab. The chain has TRBV30 and TRBJ1-6; 9 bases align to TRBD1. As DNA, the CDR3 is TGTGCCTGGAGCGCCGGGACAGGGACTTCACCCCTCCACTTT. It is translated as CAWSAGTGTSPLHF.